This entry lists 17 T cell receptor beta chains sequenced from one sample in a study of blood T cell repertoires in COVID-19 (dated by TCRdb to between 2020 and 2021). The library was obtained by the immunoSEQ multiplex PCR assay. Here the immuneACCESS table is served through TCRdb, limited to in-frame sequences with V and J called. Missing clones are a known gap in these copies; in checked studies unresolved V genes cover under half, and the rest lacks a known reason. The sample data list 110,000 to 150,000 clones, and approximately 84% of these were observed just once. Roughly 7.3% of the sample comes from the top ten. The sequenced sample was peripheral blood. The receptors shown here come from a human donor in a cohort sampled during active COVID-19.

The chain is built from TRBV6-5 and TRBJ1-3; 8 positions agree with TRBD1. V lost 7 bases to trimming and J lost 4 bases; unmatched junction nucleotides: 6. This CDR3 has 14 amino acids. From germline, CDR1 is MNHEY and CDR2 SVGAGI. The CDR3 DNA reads TGTGCCAGCACGCTGGGACAGGTCGGAAACACCATATATTTT. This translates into CASTLGQVGNTIYF.

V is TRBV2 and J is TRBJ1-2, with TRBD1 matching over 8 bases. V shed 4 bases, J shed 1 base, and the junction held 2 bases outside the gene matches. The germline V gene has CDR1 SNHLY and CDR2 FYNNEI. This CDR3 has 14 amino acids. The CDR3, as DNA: TGTGCCAGCAGTGGGACAGGGTATAACTATGGCTACACCTTC. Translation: CASSGTGYNYGYTF.

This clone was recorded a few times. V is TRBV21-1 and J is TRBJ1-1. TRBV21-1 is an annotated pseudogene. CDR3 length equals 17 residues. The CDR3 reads CASPTGGHLLGNTEAFF. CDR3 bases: TGTGCCAGCCCTACGGGGGGACACCTTCTAGGAAACACTGAAGCTTTCTTT.

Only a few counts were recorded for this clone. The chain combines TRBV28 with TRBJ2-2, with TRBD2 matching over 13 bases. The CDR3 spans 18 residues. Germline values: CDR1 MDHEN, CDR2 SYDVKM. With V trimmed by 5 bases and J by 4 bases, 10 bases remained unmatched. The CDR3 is CASSVLLAGGPGTGELFF. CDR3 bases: TGTGCCAGCAGTGTATTACTAGCGGGGGGGCCGGGCACCGGGGAGCTGTTTTTT.

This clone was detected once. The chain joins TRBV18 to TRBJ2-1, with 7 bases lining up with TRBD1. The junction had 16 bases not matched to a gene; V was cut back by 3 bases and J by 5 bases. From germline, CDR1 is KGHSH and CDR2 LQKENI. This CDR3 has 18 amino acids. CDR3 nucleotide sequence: TGTGCCAGCTCACCCCAGGACCTCGGACAGGAGGAGAACAATGAGCAGTTCTTC. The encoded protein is CASSPQDLGQEENNEQFF.

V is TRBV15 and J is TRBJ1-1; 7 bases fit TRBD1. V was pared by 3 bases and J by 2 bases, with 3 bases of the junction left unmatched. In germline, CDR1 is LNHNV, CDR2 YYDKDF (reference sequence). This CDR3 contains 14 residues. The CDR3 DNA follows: TGTGCCACCAGCAGGGGACAGACTAACACTGAAGCTTTCTTT. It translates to CATSRGQTNTEAFF.

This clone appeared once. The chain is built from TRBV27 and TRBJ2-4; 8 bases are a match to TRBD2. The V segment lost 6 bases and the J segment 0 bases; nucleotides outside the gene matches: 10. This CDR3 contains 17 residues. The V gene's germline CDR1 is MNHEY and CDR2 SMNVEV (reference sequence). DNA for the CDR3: TGTGCCAGCAGGTCTCTAGCGGGCTCGGGAGCCAAAAACATTCAGTACTTC. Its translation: CASRSLAGSGAKNIQYF.

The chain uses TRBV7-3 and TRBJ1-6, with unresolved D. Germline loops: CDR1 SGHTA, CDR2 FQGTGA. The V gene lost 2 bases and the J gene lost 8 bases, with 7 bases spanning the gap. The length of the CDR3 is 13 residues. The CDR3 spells CASSLERDSPLHF. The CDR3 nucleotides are TGTGCCAGCAGCTTAGAACGGGATTCACCCCTCCACTTT.

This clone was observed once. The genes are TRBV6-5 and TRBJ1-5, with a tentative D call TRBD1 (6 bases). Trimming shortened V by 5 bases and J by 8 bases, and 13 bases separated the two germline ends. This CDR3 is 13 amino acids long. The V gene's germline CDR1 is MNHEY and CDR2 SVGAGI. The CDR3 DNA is TGTGCCAGCAGTACAGGGTATATTGAGCCCCAGCATTTT. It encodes CASSTGYIEPQHF.

In DNA, the CDR3 is TGCGCCAGCAGCTATGGGACTAGCGGGCAAGAGACCCAGTACTTC. Translated, it gives CASSYGTSGQETQYF. The chain joins TRBV5-1 to TRBJ2-5, with TRBD2 matching over 12 bases. Germline lookup yields CDR1 SGHRS and CDR2 YFSETQ. This CDR3 has 15 residues. V gave up 3 bases and J gave up 2 bases; unmatched junction bases: 2.

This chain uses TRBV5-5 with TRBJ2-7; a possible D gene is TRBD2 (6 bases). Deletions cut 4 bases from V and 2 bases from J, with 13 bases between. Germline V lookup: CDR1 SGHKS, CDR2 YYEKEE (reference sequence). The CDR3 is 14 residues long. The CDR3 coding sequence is TGTGCCAGCAGCACAGGCGGGAATACCTACGAGCAGTACTTC. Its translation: CASSTGGNTYEQYF.

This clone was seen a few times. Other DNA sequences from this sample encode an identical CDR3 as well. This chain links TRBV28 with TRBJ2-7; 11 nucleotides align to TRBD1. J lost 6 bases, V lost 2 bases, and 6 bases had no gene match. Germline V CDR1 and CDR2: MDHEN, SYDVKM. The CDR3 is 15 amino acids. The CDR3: CASSLAGTGGSEQYF. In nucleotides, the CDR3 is TGTGCCAGCAGTTTAGCCGGGACAGGGGGTTCCGAGCAGTACTTC.

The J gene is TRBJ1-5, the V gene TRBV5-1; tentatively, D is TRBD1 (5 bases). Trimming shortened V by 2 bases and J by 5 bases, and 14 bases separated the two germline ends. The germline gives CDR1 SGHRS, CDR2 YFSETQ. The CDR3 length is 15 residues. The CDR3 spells CASSFSSGGDQPQHF. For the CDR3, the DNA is TGCGCCAGCAGCTTTAGTTCGGGGGGGGATCAGCCCCAGCATTTT.

The CDR3 sequence is CASGRSGTEAFF. The CDR3 DNA follows: TGTGCCTCAGGACGCTCGGGGACTGAAGCTTTCTTT. The chain employs TRBV7-6 and TRBJ1-1, with no clear D. This CDR3 region has 12 residues. Germline values: CDR1 SGHVS, CDR2 FNYEAQ. Trimming removed 11 bases from V and 5 bases from J, with 15 bases in between.

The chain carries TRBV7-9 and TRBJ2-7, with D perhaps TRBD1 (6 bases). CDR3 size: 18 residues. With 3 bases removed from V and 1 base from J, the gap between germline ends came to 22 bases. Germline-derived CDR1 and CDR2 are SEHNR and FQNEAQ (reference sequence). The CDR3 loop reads CASSFRSGGGLPSYEQYF. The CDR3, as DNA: TGTGCCAGCAGCTTCCGATCAGGTGGGGGCCTTCCATCCTACGAGCAGTACTTC.

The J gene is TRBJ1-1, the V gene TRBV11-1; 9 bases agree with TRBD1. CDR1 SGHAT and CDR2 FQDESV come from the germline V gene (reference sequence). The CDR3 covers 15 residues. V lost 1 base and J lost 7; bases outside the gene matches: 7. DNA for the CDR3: TGTGCCAGCAGCTTAGGAGGGACAGGGACGATTGAAGCTTTCTTT. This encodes CASSLGGTGTIEAFF.

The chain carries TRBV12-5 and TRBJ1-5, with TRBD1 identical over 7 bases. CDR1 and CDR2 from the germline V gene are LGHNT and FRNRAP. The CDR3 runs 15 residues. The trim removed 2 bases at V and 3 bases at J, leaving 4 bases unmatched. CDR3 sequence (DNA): TGTGCTAGTGGTTTGTGGGACAGTTACAATCAGCCCCAGCATTTT. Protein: CASGLWDSYNQPQHF.